The 29 T cell receptor beta chains presented below share a single source sample, sequenced in a study of radiotherapy plus CTLA-4 blockade in lung cancer. Method: immunoSEQ multiplex PCR; TCRdb's copy keeps in-frame clones and lacks some. The sample consists of approximately 72,000 clones, roughly 80% of them appearing once. The sample was peripheral blood, taken from a patient treated with radiotherapy plus ipilimumab. The receptors shown here come from a human donor with non-small cell lung cancer who had a complete response to radiotherapy plus ipilimumab.

This clone has a handful of counts. The chain uses TRBV7-2 and TRBJ2-1, with a possible D match to TRBD1 (6 bases). V shed 7 bases and J shed 2 bases, with 18 bases lying between them. The CDR3 has 16 amino acids. The germline V gene encodes CDR1 SGHTA and CDR2 FQGNSA. The CDR3 here is CASNLPGDQTYNEQFF. The CDR3 region has the DNA TGTGCCAGCAACCTACCAGGGGATCAAACCTACAATGAGCAGTTCTTC.

This rearrangement joins TRBV7-6 to TRBJ1-1; no clear D gene. Germline V lookup: CDR1 SGHVS, CDR2 FNYEAQ. Trimming took off 5 bases at V and 7 bases at J, with 17 bases between the two ends. The CDR3 spans 14 residues. CDR3 sequence reads: CASSPRTGQLEAFF. In nucleotides, the CDR3 is TGTGCCAGCAGCCCCCGCACCGGGCAGCTTGAAGCTTTCTTT.

This clone came up a few times. The chain couples TRBV11-2 to TRBJ2-6; D is unresolved. Germline V gives CDR1 SGHAT, CDR2 FQNNGV. CDR3 size: 15 residues. Trimming stripped 1 base from V and 0 bases from J, with 4 bases between. This chain's CDR3 is CASSLALSGANVLTF. CDR3 sequence (DNA): TGTGCCAGCAGCTTAGCGCTCTCTGGGGCCAACGTCCTGACTTTC.

The rearrangement uses TRBV19 and TRBJ1-5, with D unresolved. From germline, CDR1 is LNHDA and CDR2 SQIVND (reference sequence). The V gene lost 0 bases and the J gene lost 0 bases, with 3 bases spanning the gap. The CDR3 runs 14 residues. The CDR3 sequence is CASSIERSNQPQHF. CDR3 nucleotide sequence: TGTGCCAGTAGTATAGAACGTAGCAATCAGCCCCAGCATTTT.

V usage is TRBV30 and J usage is TRBJ2-1, with 7 bases aligning to TRBD2. V lost 2 bases to trimming and J lost 9 bases; unmatched junction nucleotides: 10. The CDR3 sequence is 14 residues long. From germline, CDR1 is GTSNPN and CDR2 SVGIG (reference sequence). The CDR3 DNA follows: TGTGCCTGGAGTAGGCGGGGGAGTCTTCGTGAGCAGTTCTTC. Residues: CAWSRRGSLREQFF.

V and J are TRBV10-1 and TRBJ2-5; the D call may be TRBD1 or TRBD2 (5 bases each). V was cut by 5 bases and J by 2 bases, with 9 bases left in between. Germline CDR1 and CDR2: WNHNN and SYGVQD (reference sequence). This CDR3 has 13 amino acids. In nucleotides, the CDR3 is TGCGCCAGCAGTTCCGGGACGCAAGAGACCCAGTACTTC. Amino acids: CASSSGTQETQYF.

The CDR3 DNA sequence: TGTGCCAGCAGCTCCGCCCGGGCCAACCCGAACACCGGGGAGCTGTTTTTT. It translates to CASSSARANPNTGELFF. The chain uses TRBV13 and TRBJ2-2; unclear D gene. There are 17 residues in the CDR3. Between the trimmed V and J ends, which lost 4 bases and 0 bases, there was a span of 15 bases. Germline V gene sequence: CDR1 PRHDT, CDR2 FYEKMQ (reference sequence). The full variable domain, completed using reference TRBV13 and TRBJ2-2, is AAGVIQSPRHLIKEKRETATLKCYPIPRHDTVYWYQQGPGQDPQFLISFYEKMQSDKGSIPDRFSAQQFSDYHSELNMSSLELGDSALYFCASSSARANPNTGELFFGEGSRLTVL.

Comment on this clone: The identical CDR3 is also encoded by other nucleotide sequences in the sample. This chain links TRBV14 with TRBJ2-7; D not certain. Germline V gives CDR1 SGHDN, CDR2 FVKESK. Trimming removed 3 bases at V and 4 bases at J, with 4 bases between. The CDR3 length is 11 residues. The CDR3 DNA follows: TGTGCCAGCAGCCAGGGATACGAGCAGTACTTC. This gives the protein CASSQGYEQYF.

This chain joins TRBV27 and TRBJ2-5; 10 nucleotides align to TRBD1. Germline V gives CDR1 MNHEY, CDR2 SMNVEV (reference sequence). The CDR3 sequence is 13 residues long. V was clipped by 11 bases and J by 6 bases; unmatched bases: 9. Here the CDR3 DNA reads TGTGCCTCCTCCGGGACAGGGGTTAAGACCCAGTACTTC. Its translation is CASSGTGVKTQYF.

The chain employs TRBV5-1 and TRBJ1-1; 7 positions match TRBD1. V shed 0 bases and J 4 bases; nucleotides not matched to a gene: 0. Germline V gene sequence: CDR1 SGHRS, CDR2 YFSETQ. The CDR3 is made up of 13 amino acids. The CDR3 is CASSLEGATEAFF. The CDR3, as DNA: TGCGCCAGCAGCTTGGAGGGGGCCACTGAAGCTTTCTTT.

The rearrangement links TRBV30 to TRBJ1-3; D is perhaps TRBD1 (5 bases). The CDR3 has 14 amino acids. Trimming stripped 2 bases from V and 2 bases from J, with 10 bases between. Per the germline V gene, CDR1 is GTSNPN and CDR2 is SVGIG (reference sequence). The CDR3 spells CAWSWQGPGNTIYF. The CDR3 nucleotides read TGTGCCTGGAGTTGGCAGGGCCCTGGAAACACCATATATTTT.

CDR3 sequence (DNA): TGTGCCAGCTCATCGCCACGGGAAGCACCCTACGAGCAGTACGTC. Its protein product is CASSSPREAPYEQYV. The rearrangement joins TRBV18 to TRBJ2-7, with a tentative D call TRBD2 (5 bases). Trimming pared 5 bases from V and 2 bases from J, leaving 16 bases between. Germline CDR1 is KGHSH and CDR2 is LQKENI. CDR3 length: 15 amino acids.

The chain combines TRBV7-9 with TRBJ1-2, with 11 bases aligning to TRBD1. Germline values: CDR1 SEHNR, CDR2 FQNEAQ (reference sequence). The CDR3 is 19 residues long. J was trimmed by 3 bases and V by 1 base; bases with no gene match: 13. CDR3 in amino acids: CASSLVTPRTGGRDYGYTF. CDR3 DNA: TGTGCCAGCAGCTTAGTAACCCCTCGGACAGGGGGCAGGGACTATGGCTACACCTTC.

The chain combines TRBV25-1 with TRBJ1-4; no reliable D call. Germline V gene lookup returns CDR1 MGHDK and CDR2 SYGVNS. The CDR3 sequence is 15 residues long. V shed 1 base and J shed 8 bases, with 14 bases lying between them. The CDR3 nucleotides are TGTGCCAGCAGTGAATCCGGCAGAGGAGCCGAAAAACTGTTTTTT. Its protein is CASSESGRGAEKLFF.

This sequence joins TRBV6-4 and TRBJ2-1; D gene uncertain. CDR1 and CDR2 (germline): MRHNA, SNTAGT. The CDR3 sequence is 13 residues long. V was cut by 5 bases and J by 5 bases, with 10 bases left in between. CDR3 region: CASSPTEDNEQFF. The CDR3 DNA is TGTGCCAGCAGTCCTACAGAGGACAATGAGCAGTTCTTC.

This chain connects TRBV7-9 to TRBJ2-6; no firm D call. This CDR3 spans 15 amino acids. V was pared by 5 bases and J by 0 bases, with 8 bases between. Germline values: CDR1 SEHNR, CDR2 FQNEAQ (reference sequence). The CDR3 coding sequence is TGTGCCAGCAGCCCCTTGGACTCTGGGGCCAACGTCCTGACTTTC. It codes for CASSPLDSGANVLTF.

The table lists this clone with a few counts. The V and J genes are TRBV29-1 and TRBJ1-6; 8 bases agree with TRBD1. With 4 bases clipped from V and 3 bases from J, the junction kept 2 bases outside the gene matches. The CDR3 totals 14 residues. Germline values: CDR1 SQVTM, CDR2 ANQGSEA. The DNA of the CDR3 is TGCAGCGTTGGGACAGGGATCTATAATTCACCCCTCCACTTT. This translates into CSVGTGIYNSPLHF.

The chain combines TRBV27 with TRBJ1-5; D not certain. Trimming shortened V by 6 bases and J by 1 base, and 16 bases separated the two germline ends. In germline, CDR1 is MNHEY, CDR2 SMNVEV (reference sequence). The CDR3 sequence is 16 residues long. The CDR3 here is CASSPTLRRSNQPQHF. The CDR3 nucleotides read TGTGCCAGCAGCCCGACTCTTCGGAGGAGCAATCAGCCCCAGCATTTT.

J is TRBJ1-1 and V is TRBV9; perhaps TRBD1 as D (6 bases). The ends were cut back, 0 bases at V and 10 bases at J, with 16 bases in the middle. Per the germline V gene, CDR1 is SGDLS and CDR2 is YYNGEE. CDR3 size: 14 residues. CDR3 region: CASSVAVTPRGAFF. The DNA for the CDR3 is TGTGCCAGCAGCGTAGCGGTCACCCCCAGGGGAGCTTTCTTT.

This rearrangement joins TRBV11-3 to TRBJ1-2, with D possibly matching TRBD1 (5 bases). The CDR3 totals 14 residues. The V end lost 5 bases, the J end lost 7 bases, and 17 bases lay between the germline ends. CDR1 SGHNT and CDR2 YENEEA come from the germline V gene. CDR3 nucleotide sequence: TGTGCCAGCAGCCCAGTTCTGGGGGATAGTGGCTACACCTTC. It translates to CASSPVLGDSGYTF.

The chain combines TRBV27 with TRBJ1-1, with D tentatively TRBD1 (5 bases). The length of the CDR3 is 11 residues. Germline V lookup: CDR1 MNHEY, CDR2 SMNVEV (reference sequence). V shed 2 bases and J shed 11 bases, with 9 bases lying between them. DNA for the CDR3: TGTGCCAGCAGTTTAGGGGGAGAGGCTTTCTTT. Translation gives CASSLGGEAFF.

The V and J genes are TRBV6-5 and TRBJ1-1; 9 nucleotides line up with TRBD1. CDR3 length: 15 amino acids. Germline CDR1 and CDR2: MNHEY and SVGAGI. Trimming cost V 6 bases and J 4 bases; bases outside gene matches: 9. The CDR3 spells CASSRPGQGSTEAFF. CDR3 sequence (DNA): TGTGCCAGCAGCCGTCCGGGACAGGGAAGCACTGAAGCTTTCTTT.

The chain is built from TRBV5-8 and TRBJ2-1; 7 nucleotides line up with TRBD2. Per germline, CDR1 SGHTS and CDR2 YDEGEE. This CDR3 region has 15 residues. V lost 2 bases, J lost 4 bases, and 6 bases stayed unmatched. The CDR3 DNA reads as TGTGCCAGCAGCTTCCAGCGGGACCAATACAATGAGCAGTTCTTC. Amino acids: CASSFQRDQYNEQFF.

This clone has just one count. The chain couples TRBV11-3 to TRBJ1-2; the D is unclear. Germline assignment: CDR1 SGHNT and CDR2 YENEEA. V lost 0 bases and J lost 4, with 24 bases in between. This CDR3 region has 19 residues. This CDR3 reads CASSLDPGLWTPSGYGYTF. CDR3 nucleotides: TGTGCCAGCAGCTTAGATCCTGGGCTCTGGACTCCCTCGGGCTATGGCTACACCTTC.

J is TRBJ1-1 and V is TRBV19; 9 nucleotides line up with TRBD1. This CDR3 has 16 residues. Germline CDR1 LNHDA, CDR2 SQIVND (reference sequence). V was clipped by 8 bases and J by 0 bases; unmatched bases: 10. DNA for the CDR3: TGTGCCAGTGTGAGACCCGGGACAGGGATGAACACTGAAGCTTTCTTT. Translation gives CASVRPGTGMNTEAFF.

This chain uses TRBV5-1 with TRBJ2-7; D is ambiguous. CDR1 SGHRS and CDR2 YFSETQ come from the germline V gene. This CDR3 has 15 residues. V was clipped by 1 base and J by 2 bases, with 13 bases between them. The CDR3, as DNA: TGCGCCAGCAGCTTGTTCGATCAAAGGGCCTACGAGCAGTACGTC. Protein: CASSLFDQRAYEQYV.

This clone was recorded only once. The chain couples TRBV4-1 to TRBJ1-2; 10 bases map to TRBD1. With V trimmed by 4 bases and J by 7 bases, 9 bases remained unmatched. The CDR3 is 15 residues long. Germline V CDR1 and CDR2: MGHRA, YSYEKL. The CDR3: CASSRAGQGTLGYTF. The CDR3 coding sequence is TGCGCCAGCAGCCGAGCGGGACAGGGGACCCTTGGCTACACCTTC.

This clone was observed a handful of times. V gene TRBV7-9 combines with J gene TRBJ2-7; no firm D call. Trimming pared 5 bases from V and 4 bases from J, leaving 9 bases between. Per germline, CDR1 SEHNR and CDR2 FQNEAQ (reference sequence). The CDR3 extends over 12 amino acids. In DNA, the CDR3 is TGTGCCAGCAGCCCGGACGTGTACGAGCAGTACTTC. Residues: CASSPDVYEQYF.

This chain connects TRBV19 to TRBJ1-5; maybe TRBD1 (6 bases). V dropped 6 bases and J dropped 9 bases, with 18 bases sitting between them. CDR1 is LNHDA and CDR2 is SQIVND in the germline V gene (reference sequence). The CDR3 is made up of 14 amino acids. Here the CDR3 reads CASRDSRIIRPQHF. The CDR3 nucleotides are TGTGCCAGTAGGGACAGCAGAATTATCAGGCCCCAGCATTTT.